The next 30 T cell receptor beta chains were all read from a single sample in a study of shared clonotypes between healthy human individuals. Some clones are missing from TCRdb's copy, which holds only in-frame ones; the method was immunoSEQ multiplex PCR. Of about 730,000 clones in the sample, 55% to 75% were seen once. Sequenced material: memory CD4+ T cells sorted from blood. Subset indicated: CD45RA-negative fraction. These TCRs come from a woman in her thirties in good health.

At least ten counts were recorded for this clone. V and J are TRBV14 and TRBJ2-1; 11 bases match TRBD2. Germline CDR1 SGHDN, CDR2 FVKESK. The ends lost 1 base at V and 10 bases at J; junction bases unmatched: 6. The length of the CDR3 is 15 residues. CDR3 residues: CASSQVGTSGREQFF. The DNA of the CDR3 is TGTGCCAGCAGCCAAGTGGGTACTAGCGGGAGAGAGCAGTTCTTC.

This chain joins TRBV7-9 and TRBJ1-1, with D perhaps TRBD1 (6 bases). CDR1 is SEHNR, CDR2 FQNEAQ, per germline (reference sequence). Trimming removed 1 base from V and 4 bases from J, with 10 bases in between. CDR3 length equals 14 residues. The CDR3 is CASSLEQGSTEAFF. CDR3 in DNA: TGTGCCAGCAGCTTAGAGCAGGGGTCCACTGAAGCTTTCTTT. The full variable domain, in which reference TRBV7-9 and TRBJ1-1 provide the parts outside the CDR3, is DTGVSQNPRHKITKRGQNVTFRCDPISEHNRLYWYRQTLGQGPEFLTYFQNEAQLEKSRLLSDRFSAERPKGSFSTLEIQRTEQGDSAMYLCASSLEQGSTEAFFGQGTRLTVV.

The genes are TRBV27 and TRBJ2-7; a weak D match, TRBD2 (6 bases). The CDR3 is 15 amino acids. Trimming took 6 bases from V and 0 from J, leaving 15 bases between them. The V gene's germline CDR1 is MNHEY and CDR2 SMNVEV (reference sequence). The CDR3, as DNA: TGTGCCAGCAGAGGCGGGACTTCCGGCTCCTACGAGCAGTACTTC. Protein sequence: CASRGGTSGSYEQYF.

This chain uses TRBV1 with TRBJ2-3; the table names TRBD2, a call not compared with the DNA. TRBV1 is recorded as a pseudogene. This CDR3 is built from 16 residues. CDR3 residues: CTSSQARRTGTDTQYF. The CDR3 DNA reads TGCACCAGCAGCCAAGCGAGACGGACGGGGACAGATACGCAGTATTTT.

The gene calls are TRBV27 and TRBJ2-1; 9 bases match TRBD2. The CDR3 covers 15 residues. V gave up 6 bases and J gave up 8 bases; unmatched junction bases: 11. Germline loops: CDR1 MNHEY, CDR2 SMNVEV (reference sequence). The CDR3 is CASSNWGSGSDEQFF. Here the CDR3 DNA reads TGTGCCAGCAGCAATTGGGGTAGCGGGAGTGATGAGCAGTTCTTC.

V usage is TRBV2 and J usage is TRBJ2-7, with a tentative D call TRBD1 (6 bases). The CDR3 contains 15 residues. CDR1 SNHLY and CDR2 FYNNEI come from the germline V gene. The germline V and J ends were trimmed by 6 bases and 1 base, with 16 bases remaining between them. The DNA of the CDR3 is TGTGCCAGCAGCCCACAACGAACAGGGTCCTACGAGCAGTACTTC. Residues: CASSPQRTGSYEQYF.

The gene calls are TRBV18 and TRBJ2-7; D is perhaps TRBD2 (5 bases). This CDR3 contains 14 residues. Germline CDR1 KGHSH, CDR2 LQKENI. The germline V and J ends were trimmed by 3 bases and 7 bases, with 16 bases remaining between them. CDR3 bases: TGTGCCAGCTCACCGGAGGCCAGCGGAAGGGAGCAGTACTTC. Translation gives CASSPEASGREQYF.

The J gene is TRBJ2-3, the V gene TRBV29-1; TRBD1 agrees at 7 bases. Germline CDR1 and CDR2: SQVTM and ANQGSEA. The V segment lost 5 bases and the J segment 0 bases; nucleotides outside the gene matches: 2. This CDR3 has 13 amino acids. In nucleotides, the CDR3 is TGCAGCGTTCGGGACAGCAGCACAGATACGCAGTATTTT. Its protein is CSVRDSSTDTQYF.

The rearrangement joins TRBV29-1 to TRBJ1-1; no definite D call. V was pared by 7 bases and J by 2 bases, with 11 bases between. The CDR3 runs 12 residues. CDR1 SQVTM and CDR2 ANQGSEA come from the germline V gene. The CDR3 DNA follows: TGCAGCGCCGGATTAACAAACACTGAAGCTTTCTTT. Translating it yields CSAGLTNTEAFF.

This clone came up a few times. The CDR3: CASSLRPPAGPYEQYF. The CDR3 DNA follows: TGTGCCAGCAGTTTACGCCCCCCCGCGGGACCCTACGAGCAGTACTTC. The rearrangement joins TRBV27 to TRBJ2-7; perhaps TRBD2 as D (6 bases). Germline V gene sequence: CDR1 MNHEY, CDR2 SMNVEV (reference sequence). The CDR3 sequence is 16 residues long. V was cut by 2 bases and J by 2 bases, with 16 bases left in between.

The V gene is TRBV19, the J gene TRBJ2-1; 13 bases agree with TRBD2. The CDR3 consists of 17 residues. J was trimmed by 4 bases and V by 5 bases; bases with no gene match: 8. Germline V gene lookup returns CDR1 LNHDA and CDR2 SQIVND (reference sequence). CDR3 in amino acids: CASSPRTSGSVYNEQFF. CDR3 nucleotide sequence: TGTGCCAGTAGTCCTCGGACTAGCGGGAGTGTTTACAATGAGCAGTTCTTC.

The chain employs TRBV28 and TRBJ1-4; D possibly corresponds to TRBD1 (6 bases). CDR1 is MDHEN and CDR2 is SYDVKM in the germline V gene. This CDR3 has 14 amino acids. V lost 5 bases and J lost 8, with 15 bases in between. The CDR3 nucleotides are TGTGCCAGCAGTCGACAGGCCAAGGGGGAAAAACTGTTTTTT. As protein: CASSRQAKGEKLFF.

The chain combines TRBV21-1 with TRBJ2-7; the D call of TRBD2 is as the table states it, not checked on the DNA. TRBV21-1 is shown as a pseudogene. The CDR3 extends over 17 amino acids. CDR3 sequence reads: CASTKSWLAGGPHEQYF. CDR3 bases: TGTGCCAGCACCAAATCGTGGCTAGCGGGAGGGCCCCACGAGCAGTACTTC.

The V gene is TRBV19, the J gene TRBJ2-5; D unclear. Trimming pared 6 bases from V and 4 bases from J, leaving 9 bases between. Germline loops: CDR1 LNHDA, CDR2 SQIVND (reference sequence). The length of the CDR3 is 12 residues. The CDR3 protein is CASSRWGETQYF. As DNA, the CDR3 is TGTGCCAGTAGCCGTTGGGGAGAGACCCAGTACTTC.

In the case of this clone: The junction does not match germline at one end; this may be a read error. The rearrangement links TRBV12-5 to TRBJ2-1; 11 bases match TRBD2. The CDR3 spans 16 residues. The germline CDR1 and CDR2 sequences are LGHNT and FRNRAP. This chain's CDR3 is CASGLGTSGRDNEQFF. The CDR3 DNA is TGTGCTAGTGGGTTGGGAACTAGCGGGAGAGACAATGAGCAGTTCTTC. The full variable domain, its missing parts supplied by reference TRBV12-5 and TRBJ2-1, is DARVTQTPRHKVTEMGQEVTMRCQPILGHNTVFWYRQTMMQGLELLAYFRNRAPLDDSGMPKDRFSAEMPDATLATLKIQPSEPRDSAVYFCASGLGTSGRDNEQFFGPGTRLTVL.

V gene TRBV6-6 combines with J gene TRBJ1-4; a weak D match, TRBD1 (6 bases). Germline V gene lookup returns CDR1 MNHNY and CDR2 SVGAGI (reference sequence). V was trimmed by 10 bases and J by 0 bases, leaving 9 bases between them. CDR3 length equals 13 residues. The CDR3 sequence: CATRTATNEKLFF. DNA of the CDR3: TGTGCCACGCGGACAGCAACTAATGAAAAACTGTTTTTT.

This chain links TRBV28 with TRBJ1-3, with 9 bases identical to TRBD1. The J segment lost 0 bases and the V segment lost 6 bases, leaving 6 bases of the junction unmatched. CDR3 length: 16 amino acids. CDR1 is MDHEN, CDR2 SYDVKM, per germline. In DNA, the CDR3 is TGTGCCAGCAGAACCGGGACAGGGTACTCTGGAAACACCATATATTTT. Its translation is CASRTGTGYSGNTIYF.

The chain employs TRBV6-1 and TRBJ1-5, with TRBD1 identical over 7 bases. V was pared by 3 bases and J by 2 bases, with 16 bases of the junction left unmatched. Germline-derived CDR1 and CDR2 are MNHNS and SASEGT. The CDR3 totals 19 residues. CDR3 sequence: CASSDPRTGGVMGNQPQHF. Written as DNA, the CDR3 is TGTGCCAGCAGTGACCCCCGGACAGGCGGGGTTATGGGCAATCAGCCCCAGCATTTT.

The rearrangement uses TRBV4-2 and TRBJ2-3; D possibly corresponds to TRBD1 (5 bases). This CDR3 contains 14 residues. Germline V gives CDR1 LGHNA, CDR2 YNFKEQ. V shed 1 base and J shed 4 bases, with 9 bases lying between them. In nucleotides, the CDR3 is TGTGCCAGCAGCCAAGGACAGAGTGCAGATACGCAGTATTTT. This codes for CASSQGQSADTQYF.

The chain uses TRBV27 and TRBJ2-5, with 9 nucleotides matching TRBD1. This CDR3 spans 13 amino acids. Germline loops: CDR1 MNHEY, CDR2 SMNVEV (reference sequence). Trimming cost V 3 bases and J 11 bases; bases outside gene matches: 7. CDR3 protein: CASSFGDRAKQYF. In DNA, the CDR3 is TGTGCCAGCAGTTTTGGGGACAGGGCAAAGCAGTACTTC.

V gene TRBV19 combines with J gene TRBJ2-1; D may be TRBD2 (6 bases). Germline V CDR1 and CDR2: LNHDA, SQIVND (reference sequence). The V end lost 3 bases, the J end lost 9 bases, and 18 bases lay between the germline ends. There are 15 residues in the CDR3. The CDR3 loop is CASSIGGAETGEQFF. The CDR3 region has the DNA TGTGCCAGTAGTATCGGCGGGGCAGAGACTGGTGAGCAGTTCTTC.

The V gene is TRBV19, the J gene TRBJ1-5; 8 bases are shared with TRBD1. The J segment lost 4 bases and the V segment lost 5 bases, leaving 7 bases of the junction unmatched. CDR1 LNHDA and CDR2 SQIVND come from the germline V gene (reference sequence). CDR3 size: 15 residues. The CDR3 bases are TGTGCCAGTAGTGTAAGGGGACAGGAGAATCAGCCCCAGCATTTT. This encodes CASSVRGQENQPQHF.

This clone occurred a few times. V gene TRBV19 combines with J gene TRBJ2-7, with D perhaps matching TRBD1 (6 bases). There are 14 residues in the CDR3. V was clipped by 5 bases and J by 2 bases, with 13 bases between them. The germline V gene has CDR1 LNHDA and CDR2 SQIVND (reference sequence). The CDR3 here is CASSRQVGTYEQYF. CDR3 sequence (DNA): TGTGCCAGTAGTCGACAGGTGGGAACCTACGAGCAGTACTTC.

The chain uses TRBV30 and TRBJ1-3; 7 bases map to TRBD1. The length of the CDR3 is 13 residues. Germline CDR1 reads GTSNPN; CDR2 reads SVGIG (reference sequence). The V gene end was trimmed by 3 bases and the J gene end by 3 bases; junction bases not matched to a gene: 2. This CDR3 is CAWRTGNGNTIYF. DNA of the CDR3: TGTGCCTGGAGGACAGGGAATGGAAACACCATATATTTT.

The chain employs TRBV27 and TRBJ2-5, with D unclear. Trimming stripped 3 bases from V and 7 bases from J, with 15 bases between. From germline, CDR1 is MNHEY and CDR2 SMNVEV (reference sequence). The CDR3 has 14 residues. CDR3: CASSFGRKGGTQYF. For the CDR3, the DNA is TGTGCCAGCAGTTTCGGCAGGAAGGGCGGGACCCAGTACTTC.

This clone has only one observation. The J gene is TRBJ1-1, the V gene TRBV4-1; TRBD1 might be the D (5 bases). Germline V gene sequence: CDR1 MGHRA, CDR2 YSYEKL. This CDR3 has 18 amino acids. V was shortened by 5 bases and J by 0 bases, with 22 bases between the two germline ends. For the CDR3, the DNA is TGCGCCAGCAGCAAGGGCAGGGAGGTGGGCAGATTGAACACTGAAGCTTTCTTT. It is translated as CASSKGREVGRLNTEAFF.

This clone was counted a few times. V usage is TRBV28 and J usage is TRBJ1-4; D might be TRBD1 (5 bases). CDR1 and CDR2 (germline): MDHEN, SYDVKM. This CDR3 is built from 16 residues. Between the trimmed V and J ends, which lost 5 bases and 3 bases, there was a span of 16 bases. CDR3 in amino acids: CASSLQGGLSNEKLFF. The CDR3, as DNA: TGTGCCAGCAGTCTCCAGGGAGGTCTATCTAATGAAAAACTGTTTTTT.

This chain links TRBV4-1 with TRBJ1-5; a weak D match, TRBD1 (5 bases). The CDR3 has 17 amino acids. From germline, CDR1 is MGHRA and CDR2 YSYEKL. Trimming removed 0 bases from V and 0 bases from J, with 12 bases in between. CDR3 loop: CASSQEGWGYSNQPQHF. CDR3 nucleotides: TGCGCCAGCAGCCAAGAAGGGTGGGGGTATAGCAATCAGCCCCAGCATTTT.

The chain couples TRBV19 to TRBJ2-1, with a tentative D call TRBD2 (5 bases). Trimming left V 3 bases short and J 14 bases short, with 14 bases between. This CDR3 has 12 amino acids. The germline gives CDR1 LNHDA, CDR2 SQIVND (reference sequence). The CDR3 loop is CASSIGLGYKFF. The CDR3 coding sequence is TGTGCCAGTAGTATCGGACTGGGTTATAAGTTCTTC.

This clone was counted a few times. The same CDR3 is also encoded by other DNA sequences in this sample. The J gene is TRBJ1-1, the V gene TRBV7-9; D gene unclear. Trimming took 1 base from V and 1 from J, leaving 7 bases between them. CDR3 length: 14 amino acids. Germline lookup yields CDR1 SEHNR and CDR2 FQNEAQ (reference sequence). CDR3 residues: CASSLDSRNTEAFF. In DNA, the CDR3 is TGTGCCAGCAGCTTAGACAGCAGGAACACTGAAGCTTTCTTT.